The next 19 T cell receptor beta chains were all read from a single sample in a study of cytomegalovirus exposure and HLA in healthy donors. Amplification used 60 Vbeta primers and 13 Jbeta primers. TCRdb's copy holds only in-frame clones and misses some; the assay was immunoSEQ multiplex PCR. This repertoire shows around 180,000 clones, 60% to 80% found once; its top ten account for approximately 13%. What was sequenced was PBMCs. The receptors were sampled from a woman aged 50 to 65 in good health and CMV-seropositive.

The chain uses TRBV4-2 and TRBJ2-5; TRBD2 is a possible D gene (7 bases). CDR3 length: 17 residues. CDR1 and CDR2 from the germline V gene are LGHNA and YNFKEQ. Trimming removed 8 bases at V and 1 base at J, with 23 bases between. The DNA of the CDR3 is TGTGCCAGCCGGGTCGGGGGGCCGGGGGGAACCCAAGAGACCCAGTACTTC. This encodes CASRVGGPGGTQETQYF.

The rearrangement links TRBV6-5 to TRBJ2-1; no clear D. With 6 bases removed from V and 0 bases from J, the gap between germline ends came to 9 bases. This CDR3 is 14 amino acids long. Looked up from germline, CDR1 is MNHEY and CDR2 is SVGAGI. The CDR3 spells CASRRRSSYNEQFF. In DNA, the CDR3 is TGTGCCAGCAGGAGGCGGAGCTCCTACAATGAGCAGTTCTTC.

This clone was seen a single time. The V call is TRBV21-1, the J call TRBJ2-5; the table assigns TRBD1, which was not confirmed against the DNA. TRBV21-1 is annotated as a pseudogene. The CDR3 consists of 14 residues. The CDR3 region has the DNA TGTGCCAGCAAAACAGGGGAGGAAAAAGAGACCCAGTACTTC. Its translation: CASKTGEEKETQYF.

The chain recombines TRBV6-5 with TRBJ1-1; the D gene is possibly TRBD1 (5 bases). Trimming stripped 2 bases from V and 1 base from J, with 14 bases between. CDR1 and CDR2 from the germline V gene are MNHEY and SVGAGI. The CDR3 covers 16 residues. The DNA of the CDR3 is TGTGCCAGCAGTTACCTGGCAGGGAGGGGGAACACTGAAGCTTTCTTT. It translates to CASSYLAGRGNTEAFF.

The V call is TRBV27, the J call TRBJ1-1, with 7 nucleotides matching TRBD1. Looked up from germline, CDR1 is MNHEY and CDR2 is SMNVEV (reference sequence). With V trimmed by 6 bases and J by 2 bases, 3 bases remained unmatched. CDR3 length: 13 residues. The CDR3 sequence is CASSRQGNTEAFF. The CDR3 region has the DNA TGTGCCAGCAGCAGACAGGGAAACACTGAAGCTTTCTTT.

V usage is TRBV7-3 and J usage is TRBJ2-3, with 7 bases aligning to TRBD1. The V gene's germline CDR1 is SGHTA and CDR2 FQGTGA. The CDR3 loop spans 15 amino acids. J was trimmed by 5 bases and V by 0 bases; bases with no gene match: 5. The CDR3, as DNA: TGTGCCAGCAGCTTAACAGGGGGCGCAGGAGATACGCAGTATTTT. Protein product: CASSLTGGAGDTQYF. Filled out from reference TRBV7-3 and TRBJ2-3, the complete variable domain reads GAGVSQTPSNKVTEKGKYVELRCDPISGHTALYWYRQSLGQGPEFLIYFQGTGAADDSGLPNDRFFAVRPEGSVSTLKIQRTERGDSAVYLCASSLTGGAGDTQYFGPGTRLTVL.

The chain recombines TRBV5-1 with TRBJ1-1; D not certain. Germline V CDR1 and CDR2: SGHRS, YFSETQ. The length of the CDR3 is 16 residues. Trimming took off 0 bases at V and 1 base at J, with 13 bases between the two ends. CDR3 residues: CASSLAEGRQNTEAFF. The CDR3 region has the DNA TGCGCCAGCAGCTTGGCCGAGGGTAGACAGAACACTGAAGCTTTCTTT.

V is TRBV5-6 and J is TRBJ1-1, with TRBD1 as a possible D gene (5 bases). Trimming pared 0 bases from V and 0 bases from J, leaving 6 bases between. CDR1 and CDR2 (germline): SGHDT, YYEEEE. The length of the CDR3 is 14 residues. In DNA form, the CDR3 reads TGTGCCAGCAGCTTGGGACAGATGAACACTGAAGCTTTCTTT. This encodes CASSLGQMNTEAFF. Supplemented by reference TRBV5-6 and TRBJ1-1, the full variable domain reads DAGVTQSPTHLIKTRGQQVTLRCSPKSGHDTVSWYQQALGQGPQFIFQYYEEEERQRGNFPDRFSGHQFPNYSSELNVNALLLGDSALYLCASSLGQMNTEAFFGQGTRLTVV.

A few counts support this clone. The chain recombines TRBV13 with TRBJ1-6; 9 nucleotides agree with TRBD1. Germline values: CDR1 PRHDT, CDR2 FYEKMQ (reference sequence). Trimming took 5 bases from V and 7 from J; bases not matched to a gene: 3. There are 14 residues in the CDR3. The CDR3 nucleotides read TGTGCCAGCAGCCTTGGGACAGGGAATTCACCCCTCCACTTT. Translating it yields CASSLGTGNSPLHF.

The chain joins TRBV7-3 to TRBJ2-1, with D unclear. CDR1 and CDR2 (germline): SGHTA, FQGTGA. The V end was cut by 2 bases, the J end by 4 bases, with 6 bases between. This CDR3 is 13 amino acids long. The CDR3 DNA reads TGTGCCAGCAGCTTAGGCAGTTACAATGAGCAGTTCTTC. Translation gives CASSLGSYNEQFF.

This clone has only a few counts. V gene TRBV4-1 combines with J gene TRBJ1-5; possibly TRBD1 for D (5 bases). This CDR3 contains 15 residues. The V and J ends lost 4 bases and 2 bases respectively, with 12 bases between them. Germline V gene lookup returns CDR1 MGHRA and CDR2 YSYEKL. This CDR3 reads CASSPTWGGNQPQHF. The CDR3 DNA reads TGCGCCAGCAGCCCTACATGGGGGGGCAATCAGCCCCAGCATTTT.

The rearrangement uses TRBV9 and TRBJ2-3; TRBD2 matches at 9 bases. Trimming at V came to 4 bases and at J to 5 bases, leaving 14 bases not matched to a gene. The CDR3 totals 17 residues. In germline, CDR1 is SGDLS, CDR2 YYNGEE. Here the CDR3 reads CASSPNLGLATGDTQYF. The CDR3 DNA follows: TGTGCCAGCAGCCCAAACCTGGGACTAGCAACGGGAGATACGCAGTATTTT. Full variable domain (missing parts from reference TRBV9 and TRBJ2-3): DSGVTQTPKHLITATGQRVTLRCSPRSGDLSVYWYQQSLDQGLQFLIQYYNGEERAKGNILERFSAQQFPDLHSELNLSSLELGDSALYFCASSPNLGLATGDTQYFGPGTRLTVL.

In its sample, this clone was seen a few times. The rearrangement joins TRBV6-5 to TRBJ1-1, with D perhaps matching TRBD1 (6 bases). Germline V gives CDR1 MNHEY, CDR2 SVGAGI. The V and J ends lost 2 bases and 4 bases respectively, with 14 bases between them. The CDR3 covers 15 residues. In DNA form, the CDR3 reads TGTGCCAGCAGTTACACTGGGGGCGCCGGCACTGAAGCTTTCTTT. This translates into CASSYTGGAGTEAFF.

The CDR3 DNA reads as TGTGCCAGCAGTTACAGGACAGGGAACAACGAGCAGTACTTC. It yields the protein CASSYRTGNNEQYF. The rearrangement links TRBV6-5 to TRBJ2-7; TRBD1 matches 8 bases. The J segment lost 5 bases and the V segment lost 2 bases, leaving 5 bases of the junction unmatched. Germline CDR1 reads MNHEY; CDR2 reads SVGAGI. The CDR3 length is 14 residues.

J is TRBJ2-3 and V is TRBV6-5; TRBD2 matches at 13 bases. Germline V gene lookup returns CDR1 MNHEY and CDR2 SVGAGI. This CDR3 has 15 residues. After removal of 7 bases from V and 6 bases from J, the junction contained 7 bases not matched to a gene. CDR3 bases: TGTGCCAGCACCGGGGGACTAGCGGGGACCGATACGCAGTATTTT. Protein: CASTGGLAGTDTQYF.

This chain joins TRBV10-1 and TRBJ2-1; 13 bases fit TRBD2. Germline CDR1 is WNHNN and CDR2 is SYGVQD (reference sequence). V lost 2 bases to trimming and J lost 1 base; unmatched junction nucleotides: 5. This CDR3 has 18 amino acids. The DNA of the CDR3 is TGCGCCAGCAGTGAGCGATGGACTAGCGGGGGATCCTACAATGAGCAGTTCTTC. This codes for CASSERWTSGGSYNEQFF.

The CDR3 loop reads CASSFLANTEAFF. The CDR3 nucleotides are TGTGCCAGCAGCTTTCTAGCTAACACTGAAGCTTTCTTT. This chain uses TRBV7-9 with TRBJ1-1; D gene unclear. Germline-derived CDR1 and CDR2 are SEHNR and FQNEAQ (reference sequence). The CDR3 has 13 amino acids. Trimming took 3 bases from V and 2 from J, leaving 7 bases between them.

The chain employs TRBV15 and TRBJ1-5, with D perhaps matching TRBD1 (5 bases). There are 13 residues in the CDR3. With 5 bases removed from V and 7 bases from J, the gap between germline ends came to 12 bases. Germline V gives CDR1 LNHNV, CDR2 YYDKDF (reference sequence). DNA for the CDR3: TGTGCCACCAGCGGGGACTTTGGGCAGCCCCAGCATTTT. Translated, it gives CATSGDFGQPQHF.

This chain uses TRBV2 with TRBJ2-2; 10 bases align to TRBD2. The CDR3 consists of 18 residues. Germline V lookup: CDR1 SNHLY, CDR2 FYNNEI. The V and J ends lost 6 bases and 2 bases, in that order; junction bases with no gene match: 12. In DNA form, the CDR3 reads TGTGCCAGCAGGGTCCGGGCTAGCGGGGGCCCTAACACCGGGGAGCTGTTTTTT. Translated: CASRVRASGGPNTGELFF.